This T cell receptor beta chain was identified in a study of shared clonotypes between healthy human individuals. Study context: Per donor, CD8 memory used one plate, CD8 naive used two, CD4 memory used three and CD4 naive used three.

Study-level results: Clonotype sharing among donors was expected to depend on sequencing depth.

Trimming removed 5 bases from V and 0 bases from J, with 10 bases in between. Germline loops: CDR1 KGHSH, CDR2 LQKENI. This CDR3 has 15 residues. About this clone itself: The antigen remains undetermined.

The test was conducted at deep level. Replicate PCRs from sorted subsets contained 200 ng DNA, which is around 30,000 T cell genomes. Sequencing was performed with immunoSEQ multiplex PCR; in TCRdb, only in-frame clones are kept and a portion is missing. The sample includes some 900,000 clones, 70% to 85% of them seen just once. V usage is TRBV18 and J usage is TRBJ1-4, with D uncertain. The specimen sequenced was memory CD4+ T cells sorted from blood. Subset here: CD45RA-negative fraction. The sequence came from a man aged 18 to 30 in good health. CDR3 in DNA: TGTGCCAGCTCAAAAGACTCCGCAACTAATGAAAAACTGTTTTTT. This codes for CASSKDSATNEKLFF.